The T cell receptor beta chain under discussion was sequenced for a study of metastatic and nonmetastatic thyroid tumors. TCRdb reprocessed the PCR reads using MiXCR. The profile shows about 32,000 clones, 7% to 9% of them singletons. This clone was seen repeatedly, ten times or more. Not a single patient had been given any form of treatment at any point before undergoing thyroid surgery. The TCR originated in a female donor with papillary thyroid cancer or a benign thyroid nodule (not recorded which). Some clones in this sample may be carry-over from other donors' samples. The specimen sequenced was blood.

CDR3 residues: CASRKTGGPSYEQYF. In nucleotides, the CDR3 is TGCGCCAGCAGAAAGACAGGGGGCCCCTCCTACGAGCAGTACTTC. The V and J genes are TRBV5-1 and TRBJ2-7; TRBD1 aligns across 10 bases. The germline V gene has CDR1 SGHRS and CDR2 YFSETQ. The CDR3 has 15 amino acids. V dropped 5 bases and J dropped 0; count of bases not matched to a gene: 5. The full variable domain, rest sourced from reference TRBV5-1 and TRBJ2-7, is KAGVTQTPRYLIKTRGQQVTLSCSPISGHRSVSWYQQTPGQGLQFLFEYFSETQRNKGNFPGRFSGRQFSNSRSEMNVSTLELGDSALYLCASRKTGGPSYEQYFGPGTRLTVT.